These 2 T cell receptor beta chains share one sample of origin, sequenced in a study of OX40 agonist ivuxolimab in advanced cancers. Profiling relied on immunoSEQ multiplex PCR, and the TCRdb table lists in-frame clones only, not all of them. The table includes 65,000 to 85,000 clones, just under 85% detected once. The sample was CD4+ or CD8+ T cells sorted from blood, taken in a trial of the OX40 agonist ivuxolimab. The receptors here all came from an adult with an advanced solid tumor such as melanoma, head and neck, liver or kidney cancer.

The rearrangement joins TRBV7-2 to TRBJ2-6; D is ambiguous. Germline CDR1 reads SGHTA; CDR2 reads FQGNSA. V was shortened by 5 bases and J by 4 bases, with 12 bases between the two germline ends. This CDR3 has 15 residues. The CDR3 spells CASSRSTGGANVLTF. The CDR3 DNA reads as TGTGCCAGCAGCCGGTCCACTGGGGGGGCCAACGTCCTGACTTTC.

The chain employs TRBV28 and TRBJ1-6; D uncertain. This CDR3 comprises 13 residues. Trimming cost V 3 bases and J 5 bases, with 5 bases left between them. Per the germline V gene, CDR1 is MDHEN and CDR2 is SYDVKM. The CDR3: CASSLRNNSPLHF. In DNA, the CDR3 is TGTGCCAGCAGTTTGAGGAATAATTCACCCCTCCACTTT.